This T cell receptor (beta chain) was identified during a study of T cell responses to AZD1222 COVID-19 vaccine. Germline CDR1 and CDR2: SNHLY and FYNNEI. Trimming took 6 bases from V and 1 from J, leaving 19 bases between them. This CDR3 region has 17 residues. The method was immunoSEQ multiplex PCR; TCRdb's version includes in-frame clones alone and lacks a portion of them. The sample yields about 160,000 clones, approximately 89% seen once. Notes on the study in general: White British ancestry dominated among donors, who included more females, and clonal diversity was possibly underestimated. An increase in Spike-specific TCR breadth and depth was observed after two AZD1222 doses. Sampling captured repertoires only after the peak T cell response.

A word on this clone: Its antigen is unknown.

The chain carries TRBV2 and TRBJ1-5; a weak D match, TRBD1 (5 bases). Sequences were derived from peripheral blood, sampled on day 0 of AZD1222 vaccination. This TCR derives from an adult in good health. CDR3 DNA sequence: TGTGCCAGCAGCCCTGACAGACGTCCTTCGAGCAATCAGCCCCAGCATTTT. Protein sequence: CASSPDRRPSSNQPQHF.